This passage covers 10 T cell receptor beta chains from one sample sequenced in a study of control samples from healthy donors and cancer patients. Only in-frame clones appear in the TCRdb table, and some are missing; sequencing was by immunoSEQ multiplex PCR. This repertoire shows around 190,000 clones, around 90% found once; its top ten account for approximately 1.5%. Sequenced: blood. These receptors were taken from a man younger than 40 in good health.

This clone has a handful of counts. This chain uses TRBV3-1 (or the pseudogene TRBV3-2) with TRBJ1-1, with D perhaps TRBD1 (5 bases). CDR1 and CDR2 (germline): LGHDT, YNNKEL (reference sequence). The V and J ends lost 4 bases and 7 bases respectively, with 10 bases between them. The length of the CDR3 is 12 residues. CDR3 DNA sequence: TGTGCCAGCAGCCCGGACATTGGTGAAGCTTTCTTT. This encodes CASSPDIGEAFF.

The V call is TRBV19, the J call TRBJ1-2; D uncertain. V lost 7 bases, J lost 0 bases, and 18 bases lay in between. The CDR3 length is 16 residues. CDR1 and CDR2 (germline): LNHDA, SQIVND (reference sequence). The CDR3 region has the DNA TGTGCCAGTACCACTACCCTACTGCAGGCTAACTATGGCTACACCTTC. Protein: CASTTTLLQANYGYTF.

This clone was seen a single time. The J gene is TRBJ1-2, the V gene TRBV30; maybe TRBD1 (6 bases). The CDR3 loop spans 13 amino acids. Germline CDR1 is GTSNPN and CDR2 is SVGIG (reference sequence). The V end lost 7 bases, the J end lost 0 bases, and 12 bases lay between the germline ends. The DNA of the CDR3 is TGTGCCTCGAGGAGGGGGTCTAACTATGGCTACACCTTC. Translated: CASRRGSNYGYTF.

The J gene is TRBJ1-1, the V gene TRBV28; D gene ambiguous. The CDR3 has 15 residues. Per germline, CDR1 MDHEN and CDR2 SYDVKM. Trimming took off 1 base at V and 0 bases at J, with 9 bases between the two ends. The CDR3 nucleotides read TGTGCCAGCAGTTTATATCTGGGGATGAACACTGAAGCTTTCTTT. It encodes CASSLYLGMNTEAFF. Variable domain in full (rest from reference TRBV28 and TRBJ1-1): DVKVTQSSRYLVKRTGEKVFLECVQDMDHENMFWYRQDPGLGLRLIYFSYDVKMKEKGDIPEGYSVSREKKERFSLILESASTNQTSMYLCASSLYLGMNTEAFFGQGTRLTVV.

The chain has TRBV27 and TRBJ2-3; 9 nucleotides line up with TRBD2. V shed 8 bases and J 0 bases; nucleotides not matched to a gene: 3. The V gene's germline CDR1 is MNHEY and CDR2 SMNVEV (reference sequence). The CDR3 is 14 amino acids. CDR3: CASASGASTDTQYF. In nucleotides, the CDR3 is TGTGCCAGCGCTAGCGGGGCTAGCACAGATACGCAGTATTTT.

This clone was seen more than once but under ten times. The chain couples TRBV9 to TRBJ2-7; the D gene is possibly TRBD2 (6 bases). Per the germline V gene, CDR1 is SGDLS and CDR2 is YYNGEE. Trimming removed 0 bases at V and 6 bases at J, with 16 bases between. The CDR3 loop spans 15 amino acids. The CDR3 DNA follows: TGTGCCAGCAGCGTAGAGGGTAGCGGCCGGGTCGAGCAGTACTTC. Translation gives CASSVEGSGRVEQYF.

CDR3 sequence reads: CASSLGTKGEKLFF. CDR3 nucleotides: TGTGCCAGCAGCCTCGGGACAAAGGGTGAAAAACTGTTTTTT. The chain joins TRBV5-6 to TRBJ1-4; D perhaps matches TRBD1 (6 bases). Germline lookup yields CDR1 SGHDT and CDR2 YYEEEE. The CDR3 consists of 14 residues. V lost 4 bases, J lost 7 bases, and 14 bases lay in between.

This rearrangement joins TRBV28 to TRBJ2-2; D is perhaps TRBD2 (5 bases). The CDR3 has 17 amino acids. CDR1 is MDHEN and CDR2 is SYDVKM in the germline V gene. V lost 6 bases and J 3 bases, leaving 20 bases between the germline ends. The CDR3 is CASSSAAFLGDTGELFF. CDR3 nucleotides: TGTGCCAGCAGCTCCGCAGCCTTTCTCGGGGACACCGGGGAGCTGTTTTTT.

In its sample, this clone was seen once. The CDR3 sequence: CASSEYNRVSYNEQFF. The CDR3 bases are TGTGCCAGCAGTGAATATAACAGGGTCTCCTACAATGAGCAGTTCTTC. The rearrangement uses TRBV6-1 and TRBJ2-1; tentative D call: TRBD1 (6 bases). Germline CDR1 reads MNHNS; CDR2 reads SASEGT. This CDR3 has 16 amino acids. V was clipped by 2 bases and J by 0 bases, with 11 bases between them.

This clone was counted a few times. V is TRBV7-9 and J is TRBJ2-7, with D uncertain. The CDR3 runs to 13 residues. Trimming stripped 2 bases from V and 0 bases from J, with 5 bases between. Looked up from germline, CDR1 is SEHNR and CDR2 is FQNEAQ (reference sequence). CDR3 region: CASSLLTSYEQYF. DNA of the CDR3: TGTGCCAGCAGCTTATTAACCTCCTACGAGCAGTACTTC.